These T cell receptor beta chains were read from a single sample in a study of response to subunit inactivated influenza vaccine. TCRdb re-derived calls from the RT-PCR reads in MiXCR, one entry per CDR3 protein. This table has fewer than 650,000 distinct CDR3 sequences, 10% to 15% appearing once. The sequenced sample was PBMCs from blood, obtained 40 to 50 days after vaccination. The source is a man aged 45-65 years who received an inactivated influenza vaccine. CDR3s include the opening cysteine and the closing phenylalanine or tryptophan. D genes are given only for firm matches. Part of the rows lack a size; the others show once, few, many or a class for expanded clones.

CDR3aa: CASSVAPGRGPETQYF; CDR3nt: TGTGCCAGCAGCGTAGCGCCCGGAAGGGGGCCAGAGACCCAGTACTTC; j_gene: TRBJ2-5; v_gene: TRBV9; d_gene: TRBD1; abundance: few
CDR3aa: CASSESARGNEQFF; CDR3nt: TGTGCCAGCAGTGAATCGGCCAGGGGGAATGAGCAGTTCTTC; j_gene: TRBJ2-1; v_gene: TRBV25-1; d_gene: TRBD1; abundance: -
CDR3aa: CASSFHRSYEQYF; CDR3nt: TGTGCCAGCAGTTTCCACAGGTCCTACGAGCAGTACTTC; j_gene: TRBJ2-7; v_gene: TRBV12-3/TRBV12-4; d_gene: -; abundance: many
CDR3aa: CSVEGLSGREVIEQYF; CDR3nt: TGCAGCGTTGAAGGCCTCTCGGGGCGGGAGGTGATCGAGCAGTACTTC; j_gene: TRBJ2-7; v_gene: TRBV29-1; d_gene: TRBD2; abundance: few
CDR3aa: CASSLGWGNDYEQYF; CDR3nt: TGTGCCAGCAGCCTGGGTTGGGGTAACGACTACGAGCAGTACTTC; j_gene: TRBJ2-7; v_gene: TRBV7-9; d_gene: -; abundance: few
CDR3aa: CAISDPLAGQETQYF; CDR3nt: TGTGCCATCAGTGATCCTCTAGCGGGACAAGAGACCCAGTACTTC; j_gene: TRBJ2-5; v_gene: TRBV10-3; d_gene: TRBD2; abundance: -
CDR3aa: CASSSGTSGSSTDTQYF; CDR3nt: TGCGCCAGCAGCTCCGGGACTAGCGGTAGTAGCACAGATACGCAGTATTTT; j_gene: TRBJ2-3; v_gene: TRBV5-1; d_gene: TRBD2; abundance: few
CDR3aa: CASSELVSTDRRYNQPQHF; CDR3nt: TGTGCCAGCAGTGAATTAGTGTCAACGGACAGGAGATACAATCAGCCCCAGCATTTT; j_gene: TRBJ1-5; v_gene: TRBV25-1; d_gene: TRBD1; abundance: -
CDR3aa: CASSLAQRDYNEQFF; CDR3nt: TGCGCCAGCAGCTTGGCCCAGCGGGACTACAATGAGCAGTTCTTC; j_gene: TRBJ2-1; v_gene: TRBV5-1; d_gene: TRBD2; abundance: few
CDR3aa: CASNKGQGIGEQYF; CDR3nt: TGTGCCAGCAATAAAGGACAGGGGATCGGCGAGCAGTACTTC; j_gene: TRBJ2-7; v_gene: TRBV27; d_gene: TRBD1; abundance: -
CDR3aa: CASSYGTGWYEQYF; CDR3nt: TGTGCCAGCAGCTACGGGACAGGGTGGTACGAGCAGTACTTC; j_gene: TRBJ2-7; v_gene: TRBV7-2; d_gene: TRBD1; abundance: many
CDR3aa: CAISRGTSQETQYF; CDR3nt: TGTGCCATCAGTCGGGGGACTAGTCAAGAGACCCAGTACTTC; j_gene: TRBJ2-5; v_gene: TRBV10-3; d_gene: TRBD2; abundance: -
CDR3aa: CASSFVEEVETQYF; CDR3nt: TGTGCCAGCAGTTTTGTAGAGGAAGTGGAGACCCAGTACTTC; j_gene: TRBJ2-5; v_gene: TRBV28; d_gene: -; abundance: many
CDR3aa: CASSWGLFGQGARTEAFF; CDR3nt: TGTGCCAGCAGCTGGGGGTTGTTTGGACAGGGGGCGCGCACTGAAGCTTTCTTT; j_gene: TRBJ1-1; v_gene: TRBV5-6; d_gene: TRBD1; abundance: few
CDR3aa: CASMVPLGILFF; CDR3nt: TGTGCCAGCATGGTACCACTGGGGATACTGTTTTTT; j_gene: TRBJ1-4; v_gene: TRBV6-6; d_gene: -; abundance: -
CDR3aa: CSASLLDRGSSPLHF; CDR3nt: TGCAGTGCTAGTTTGTTGGACAGGGGATCATCACCCCTCCACTTT; j_gene: TRBJ1-6; v_gene: TRBV20-1; d_gene: TRBD1; abundance: many
CDR3aa: CATAPGQGAFYEQYF; CDR3nt: TGTGCCACCGCACCGGGACAGGGGGCCTTTTACGAGCAGTACTTC; j_gene: TRBJ2-7; v_gene: TRBV28; d_gene: TRBD1; abundance: few
CDR3aa: CSARNSNPGQHISFF; CDR3nt: TGCAGTGCTAGAAACAGTAACCCGGGACAGCACATTTCTTTCTTT; j_gene: TRBJ1-1; v_gene: TRBV20-1; d_gene: TRBD1; abundance: few
CDR3aa: CSAREGAATGELFF; CDR3nt: TGCAGTGCTAGAGAGGGGGCGGCCACCGGGGAGCTGTTTTTT; j_gene: TRBJ2-2; v_gene: TRBV20-1; d_gene: -; abundance: many
CDR3aa: CASTSGQGRNIQYF; CDR3nt: TGTGCCAGCACCTCAGGACAGGGTAGGAACATTCAGTACTTC; j_gene: TRBJ2-4; v_gene: TRBV5-6; d_gene: TRBD1; abundance: many
CDR3aa: CASSFFLGADTQYF; CDR3nt: TGTGCCAGCAGTTTCTTTCTGGGAGCAGATACGCAGTATTTT; j_gene: TRBJ2-3; v_gene: TRBV12-3/TRBV12-4; d_gene: -; abundance: -
CDR3aa: CASSQVPASGGTYEQYF; CDR3nt: TGCGCCAGCAGCCAAGTCCCCGCTAGCGGGGGAACCTACGAGCAGTACTTC; j_gene: TRBJ2-7; v_gene: TRBV4-3; d_gene: TRBD2; abundance: few
CDR3aa: CASSYLRVTGELFF; CDR3nt: TGTGCCAGCAGTTATTTAAGGGTCACCGGGGAGCTGTTTTTT; j_gene: TRBJ2-2; v_gene: TRBV6-5; d_gene: -; abundance: many
CDR3aa: CASSLGQFGTGELFF; CDR3nt: TGTGCCAGCAGCCTAGGACAGTTCGGGACCGGGGAGCTGTTTTTT; j_gene: TRBJ2-2; v_gene: TRBV28; d_gene: -; abundance: few
CDR3aa: CSVVGGASVGNEQFF; CDR3nt: TGCAGCGTTGTCGGGGGGGCTAGCGTCGGCAATGAGCAGTTCTTC; j_gene: TRBJ2-1; v_gene: TRBV29-1; d_gene: TRBD2; abundance: -
CDR3aa: CASSYSTRLSGGYTF; CDR3nt: TGTGCCAGCAGTTACTCGACACGGCTCTCGGGCGGCTACACCTTC; j_gene: TRBJ1-2; v_gene: TRBV6-5; d_gene: -; abundance: few
CDR3aa: CASGLELQGTAISYEQYF; CDR3nt: TGTGCTAGTGGTTTGGAACTCCAGGGGACAGCCATCTCCTACGAGCAGTACTTC; j_gene: TRBJ2-7; v_gene: TRBV12-5; d_gene: TRBD1; abundance: few
CDR3aa: CASSGQHDTQYF; CDR3nt: TGTGCCAGCAGCGGCCAGCACGATACGCAGTATTTT; j_gene: TRBJ2-3; v_gene: TRBV9; d_gene: -; abundance: many
CDR3aa: CASSLGGTDYYEQYF; CDR3nt: TGCGCCAGCAGCTTGGGTGGGACAGATTACTACGAGCAGTACTTC; j_gene: TRBJ2-7; v_gene: TRBV5-1; d_gene: TRBD1; abundance: few
CDR3aa: CASSGEDWTLEETQYF; CDR3nt: TGTGCCAGCAGCGGTGAAGATTGGACCCTAGAAGAGACCCAGTACTTC; j_gene: TRBJ2-5; v_gene: TRBV9; d_gene: -; abundance: -
CDR3aa: CASSQVVDNNSPLHF; CDR3nt: TGCGCCAGCAGCCAAGTTGTGGACAATAATTCACCCCTCCACTTT; j_gene: TRBJ1-6; v_gene: TRBV4-3; d_gene: -; abundance: few
CDR3aa: CASSPSGRAFGEQFF; CDR3nt: TGTGCCAGCAGCCCTAGCGGGAGGGCCTTTGGTGAGCAGTTCTTC; j_gene: TRBJ2-1; v_gene: TRBV6-1; d_gene: TRBD2; abundance: few
CDR3aa: CASRDENVGTEAFF; CDR3nt: TGTGCCAGCAGGGATGAAAACGTTGGGACTGAAGCTTTCTTT; j_gene: TRBJ1-1; v_gene: TRBV2; d_gene: -; abundance: -
CDR3aa: CASTGLYNEQFF; CDR3nt: TGTGCCAGCACGGGACTCTACAATGAGCAGTTCTTC; j_gene: TRBJ2-1; v_gene: TRBV27; d_gene: -; abundance: few
CDR3aa: CASSQKQGPNSNQPQHF; CDR3nt: TGTGCCAGCAGCCAGAAACAGGGGCCGAATAGCAATCAGCCCCAGCATTTT; j_gene: TRBJ1-5; v_gene: TRBV4-2; d_gene: TRBD1; abundance: -
CDR3aa: CASSPLVHEQYF; CDR3nt: TGTGCCAGCAGTCCCCTGGTCCACGAGCAGTACTTC; j_gene: TRBJ2-7; v_gene: TRBV7-2; d_gene: -; abundance: -
CDR3aa: CASSQLLTGRDTGELFF; CDR3nt: TGCGCCAGCAGCCAGCTCTTAACAGGGCGGGACACCGGGGAGCTGTTTTTT; j_gene: TRBJ2-2; v_gene: TRBV4-3; d_gene: -; abundance: many
CDR3aa: CASSNTGVNEQFF; CDR3nt: TGTGCCAGCAGTAATACAGGGGTCAATGAGCAGTTCTTC; j_gene: TRBJ2-1; v_gene: TRBV12-3/TRBV12-4; d_gene: TRBD1; abundance: few
CDR3aa: CASSQDLVAGEQFF; CDR3nt: TGTGCCAGCAGCCAAGATCTTGTGGCGGGAGAGCAGTTCTTC; j_gene: TRBJ2-1; v_gene: TRBV14; d_gene: -; abundance: few
CDR3aa: CASSARGRGTGELFF; CDR3nt: TGTGCCAGCAGCGCCAGGGGGCGCGGCACCGGGGAGCTGTTTTTT; j_gene: TRBJ2-2; v_gene: TRBV9; d_gene: TRBD1; abundance: -
CDR3aa: CATPEGGYTF; CDR3nt: TGTGCCACCCCCGAGGGGGGCTACACCTTC; j_gene: TRBJ1-2; v_gene: TRBV24-1; d_gene: -; abundance: -
CDR3aa: CATSRGRLADNEQFF; CDR3nt: TGTGCCACCAGCAGAGGTCGGCTAGCGGACAATGAGCAGTTCTTC; j_gene: TRBJ2-1; v_gene: TRBV15; d_gene: TRBD2; abundance: few
CDR3aa: CASSASGSPLHF; CDR3nt: TGTGCCAGCAGTGCCAGCGGATCACCCCTCCACTTT; j_gene: TRBJ1-6; v_gene: TRBV6-1; d_gene: -; abundance: -
CDR3aa: CASSEYGQGAFFF; CDR3nt: TGTGCCAGCAGTGAATATGGGCAGGGGGCCTTCTTCTTC; j_gene: TRBJ2-1; v_gene: TRBV6-1; d_gene: TRBD1; abundance: few
CDR3aa: CSVEGRIMNTEAFF; CDR3nt: TGCAGCGTTGAGGGACGGATCATGAACACTGAAGCTTTCTTT; j_gene: TRBJ1-1; v_gene: TRBV29-1; d_gene: -; abundance: few
CDR3aa: CASSRGLDIQYF; CDR3nt: TGTGCCAGCAGCCGGGGCTTGGACATTCAGTACTTC; j_gene: TRBJ2-4; v_gene: TRBV3-1; d_gene: -; abundance: -
CDR3aa: CSVERQLNTEAFF; CDR3nt: TGCAGCGTTGAAAGGCAACTGAACACTGAAGCTTTCTTT; j_gene: TRBJ1-1; v_gene: TRBV29-1; d_gene: -; abundance: many
CDR3aa: CASSWAGTSVYEQYF; CDR3nt: TGTGCCAGCAGTTGGGCCGGGACTAGCGTATACGAGCAGTACTTC; j_gene: TRBJ2-7; v_gene: TRBV6-2/TRBV6-3; d_gene: TRBD2; abundance: -
CDR3aa: CASSQVVTSGHSSYEQYF; CDR3nt: TGCGCCAGCAGCCAAGTTGTGACTAGCGGGCATAGCTCCTACGAGCAGTACTTC; j_gene: TRBJ2-7; v_gene: TRBV4-1; d_gene: TRBD2; abundance: few
CDR3aa: CASTQSAGGELFF; CDR3nt: TGTGCCAGCACCCAATCGGCGGGCGGGGAGCTGTTTTTT; j_gene: TRBJ2-2; v_gene: TRBV5-6; d_gene: -; abundance: -
CDR3aa: CASSPRRSPGIGELFF; CDR3nt: TGTGCCAGCAGTCCCCGTAGGTCTCCCGGTATCGGGGAGCTGTTTTTT; j_gene: TRBJ2-2; v_gene: TRBV28; d_gene: -; abundance: few
CDR3aa: CASRQRTGGTYGYTF; CDR3nt: TGTGCCAGCAGGCAAAGGACAGGGGGGACCTATGGCTACACCTTC; j_gene: TRBJ1-2; v_gene: TRBV27; d_gene: TRBD1; abundance: -